This T cell receptor (beta chain) is drawn from a study of cytomegalovirus exposure and HLA in healthy donors. This clone was seen a handful of times. Only in-frame clones appear in the TCRdb table, and some are missing; sequencing was by immunoSEQ multiplex PCR. The sample contains under 200,000 clones, roughly 89% of which appear only once. Germline V gives CDR1 LNHNV, CDR2 YYDKDF (reference sequence). The CDR3 has 16 amino acids. Trimming at V came to 3 bases and at J to 5 bases, leaving 9 bases not matched to a gene. V is TRBV15 and J is TRBJ2-3; 9 bases agree with TRBD2. This TCR was sampled from a man between 18 and 29 years old in good health and CMV-seropositive. Sequenced material: PBMCs. The chain's CDR3 is CATSSPEGGRGDTQYF. CDR3 nucleotides: TGTGCCACCAGCAGCCCCGAGGGCGGGAGGGGAGATACGCAGTATTTT.